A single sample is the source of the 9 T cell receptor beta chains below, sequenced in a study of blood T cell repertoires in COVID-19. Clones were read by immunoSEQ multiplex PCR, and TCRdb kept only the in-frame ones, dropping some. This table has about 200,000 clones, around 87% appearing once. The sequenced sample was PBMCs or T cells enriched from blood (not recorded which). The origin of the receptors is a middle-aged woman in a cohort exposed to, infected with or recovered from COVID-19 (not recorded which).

The CDR3 is CASSKLYRGPKRNGANVLTF. The CDR3 DNA follows: TGTGCCAGCAGCAAACTTTACAGGGGGCCCAAGAGGAATGGGGCCAACGTCCTGACTTTC. V and J are TRBV21-1 and TRBJ2-6; the table's D call of TRBD1 was not tested on the DNA. TRBV21-1 is a pseudogene segment. The CDR3 sequence is 20 residues long.

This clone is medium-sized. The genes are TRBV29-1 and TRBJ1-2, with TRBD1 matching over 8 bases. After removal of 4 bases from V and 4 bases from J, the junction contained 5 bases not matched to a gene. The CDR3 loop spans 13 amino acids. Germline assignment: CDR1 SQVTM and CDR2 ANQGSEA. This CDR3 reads CSVVQGGLYGYTF. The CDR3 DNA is TGCAGCGTTGTACAGGGGGGACTCTATGGCTACACCTTC.

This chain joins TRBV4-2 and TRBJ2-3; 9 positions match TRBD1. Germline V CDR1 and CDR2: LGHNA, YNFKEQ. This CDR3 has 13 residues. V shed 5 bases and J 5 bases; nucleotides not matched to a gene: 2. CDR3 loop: CASSGQGRDTQYF. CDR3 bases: TGTGCCAGCAGCGGACAGGGGAGAGATACGCAGTATTTT.

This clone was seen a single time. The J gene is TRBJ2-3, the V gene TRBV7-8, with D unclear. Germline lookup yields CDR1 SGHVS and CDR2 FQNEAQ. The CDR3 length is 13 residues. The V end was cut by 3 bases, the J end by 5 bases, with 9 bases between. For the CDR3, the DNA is TGTGCCAGCAGCTTCCGAGGCGAAGATACGCAGTATTTT. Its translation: CASSFRGEDTQYF.

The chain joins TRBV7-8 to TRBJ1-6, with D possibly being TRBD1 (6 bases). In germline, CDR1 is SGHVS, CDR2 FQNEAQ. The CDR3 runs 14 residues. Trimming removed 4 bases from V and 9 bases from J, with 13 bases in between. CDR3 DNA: TGTGCCAGCAGCTATACAGGGCGAGTTTCACCCCTCCACTTT. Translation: CASSYTGRVSPLHF. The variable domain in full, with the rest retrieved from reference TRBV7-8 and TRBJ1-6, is GAGVSQSPRYKVAKRGQDVALRCDPISGHVSLFWYQQALGQGPEFLTYFQNEAQLDKSGLPSDRFFAERPEGSVSTLKIQRTQQEDSAVYLCASSYTGRVSPLHFGNGTRLTVT.

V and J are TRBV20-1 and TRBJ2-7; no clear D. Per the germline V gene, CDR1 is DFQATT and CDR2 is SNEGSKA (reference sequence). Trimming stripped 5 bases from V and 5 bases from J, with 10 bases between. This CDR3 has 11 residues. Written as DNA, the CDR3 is TGCAGTGCTCCCCAGCGAGACGAGCAGTACTTC. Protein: CSAPQRDEQYF.

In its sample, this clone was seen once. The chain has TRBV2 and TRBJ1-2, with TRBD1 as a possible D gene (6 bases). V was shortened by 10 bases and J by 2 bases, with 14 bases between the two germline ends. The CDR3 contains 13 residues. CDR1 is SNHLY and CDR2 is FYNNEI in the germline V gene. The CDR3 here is CATQRDKNYGYTF. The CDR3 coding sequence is TGTGCCACCCAGAGGGACAAGAACTATGGCTACACCTTC.

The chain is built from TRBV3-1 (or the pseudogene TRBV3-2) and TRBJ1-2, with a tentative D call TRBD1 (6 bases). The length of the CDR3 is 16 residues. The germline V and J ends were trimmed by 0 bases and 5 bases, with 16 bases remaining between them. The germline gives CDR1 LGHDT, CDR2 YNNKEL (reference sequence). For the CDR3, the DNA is TGTGCCAGCAGCCAAGATCTAACAGGGATGGGATATGGCTACACCTTC. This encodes CASSQDLTGMGYGYTF.

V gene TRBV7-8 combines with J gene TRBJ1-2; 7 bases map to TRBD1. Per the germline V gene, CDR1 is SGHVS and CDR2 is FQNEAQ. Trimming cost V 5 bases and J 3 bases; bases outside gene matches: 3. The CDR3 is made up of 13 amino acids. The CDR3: CASSPQGDYGYTF. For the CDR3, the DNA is TGTGCCAGCAGCCCTCAGGGGGACTATGGCTACACCTTC. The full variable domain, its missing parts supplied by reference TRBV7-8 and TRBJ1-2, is GAGVSQSPRYKVAKRGQDVALRCDPISGHVSLFWYQQALGQGPEFLTYFQNEAQLDKSGLPSDRFFAERPEGSVSTLKIQRTQQEDSAVYLCASSPQGDYGYTFGSGTRLTVV.